The entry below describes one T cell receptor beta chain. Its antigen is still unknown. This entry comes from a study of T cell responses to AZD1222 COVID-19 vaccine. This CDR3 comprises 13 residues. Per the germline V gene, CDR1 is SGDLS and CDR2 is YYNGEE. The V gene lost 4 bases and the J gene lost 6 bases, with 13 bases spanning the gap. Notes on the study in general: Sampling that yielded the repertoires occurred only after the peak T cell response. With dominance at 160-218 and 743-854, vaccine-associated CD4 TCRs spanned spike. Donors were largely white British and mainly female; clonal diversity was possibly underestimated. Within unmutated variant regions lay the reported targets of nearly half of spike-specific TCRs.

Here immunoSEQ multiplex PCR was the method, and the copy in TCRdb shows in-frame clones only, minus some. Among approximately 150,000 clones, around 90% were seen once, and the ten largest hold about 4.3%. This specimen consisted of peripheral blood, obtained 28 days after the second dose of the MenACWY control vaccine. This TCR was recovered from an adult who received the MenACWY meningococcal vaccine as a control. The chain couples TRBV9 to TRBJ1-2; TRBD1 might be the D (5 bases). CDR3 amino acids: CASSSGTGDGYTF. For the CDR3, the DNA is TGTGCCAGCAGCTCCGGGACGGGAGATGGCTACACCTTC.